This T cell receptor beta chain was observed in a study of blood T cell repertoires in COVID-19. Germline V gene sequence: CDR1 LNHDA, CDR2 SQIVND (reference sequence). V lost 9 bases and J lost 0, with 12 bases in between. The CDR3 extends over 14 amino acids. Per the study methods: Amplification with reference gene primers provided the estimates of nucleated cell counts. Assay: immunoSEQ multiplex PCR; the TCRdb copy retains only in-frame clones and omits some. The V and J calls and the clone size are those of that table, but D and trimming were determined from the DNA. Among fewer than 300,000 clones listed, 82% were seen once. This clone was picked up one time.

The sample taken for sequencing was peripheral blood. V usage is TRBV19 and J usage is TRBJ2-1; perhaps TRBD2 as D (5 bases). The receptor was isolated from a woman between 18 and 30 years old with acute or convalescent COVID-19. Here the CDR3 DNA reads TGTGCCAGCACTGTTAGCGCCTCCTACAATGAGCAGTTCTTC. Translation: CASTVSASYNEQFF.